This TCR beta chain was recovered during a study of T cells in Graves' hyperthyroidism and ophthalmopathy. Study findings and constraints: Ophthalmopathy was distinguished from stable hyperthyroidism by 13 V-J signatures.

This clonotype was recorded a few times. Its target is unknown. The investigators amplified TCR beta CDR3 regions from RNA transcripts. The TCR CDR3 was amplified in a first-round RT-PCR using the HTBI primer set. TCRdb analysed the multiplex PCR reads with MiXCR anew, one entry per CDR3 protein. This table holds 660,000 or so distinct CDR3 sequences, around 21% found once. Trimming left V 4 bases short and J 6 bases short, with 10 bases between. The CDR3 is 12 residues long. Germline CDR1 is MNHEY and CDR2 is SMNVEV (reference sequence). Each diagnosis was grounded in clinical symptoms, serum thyroxine and TRAb, thyroid ultrasound, and orbital computed tomography. Isolation of PBMCs was performed on around 9.3 ml fresh peripheral blood.

The TCR was taken from a young man with Graves' ophthalmopathy. Sequencing was carried out using blood. The J gene is TRBJ2-7, the V gene TRBV27; tentative D call: TRBD2 (6 bases). The CDR3 sequence: CASSSLGGEQYF. The CDR3 bases are TGTGCCAGCAGTTCCCTGGGGGGCGAGCAGTACTTC.